The sequence of this T cell receptor (beta chain) was determined in a study of Ad26.COV2.S vaccination and SARS-CoV-2 variants. Study summary: Once or twice, 56 days apart, Ad26.COV2.S was delivered intramuscularly. Points from the study as a whole: Those who received vaccine or placebo ended up with similar non-spike TCR breadth.

The CDR3 contains 13 residues. Germline values: CDR1 MNHEY, CDR2 SMNVEV (reference sequence). Trimming shortened V by 4 bases and J by 5 bases, and 8 bases separated the two germline ends. This clone was detected once. Its antigen is not identified. The treatment denotes: some 20 received Ad26.COV2.S at low or high dose, single or two shots; several received placebo; per-sample allocation not given. Sampling occurred on day 63 after the first vaccine or placebo injection. Only in-frame clones appear in the TCRdb table, and some are missing; sequencing was by immunoSEQ multiplex PCR. The table records some 640,000 clones, approximately 88% of them present only once.

Specimen: peripheral blood, collected in a trial of Ad26.COV2.S vaccine versus placebo. This chain connects TRBV27 to TRBJ2-2, with unresolved D. The source is a person aged 18-60 years who received the Ad26.COV2.S COVID-19 vaccine or a placebo. CDR3 sequence reads: CASSSDRTGELFF. CDR3 nucleotide sequence: TGTGCCAGCAGTTCGGACCGTACCGGGGAGCTGTTTTTT.